Below, 28 T cell receptor beta chains from the same sample are listed, as sequenced in a study of human T cells and chemical hapten exposure. TCRdb re-analysed the RACE reads in MiXCR, keeping a single row per CDR3 protein. The sample yields 200,000 to 300,000 distinct CDR3 sequences, approximately 8.4% seen once. Time point given: pre-sensitization, week 0. The treatment was: therapeutic diphenylcyclopropenone sensitization with weekly scalp DPC. The starting material was whole blood, obtained in connection with sensitization to the hapten diphenylcyclopropenone (DPC). All receptors derive from a middle-aged woman with alopecia areata. Some clones in this sample may be carry-over from other donors' samples.

This clonotype turned up a few times. This rearrangement joins TRBV20-1 to TRBJ2-7; 9 bases line up with TRBD2. Per germline, CDR1 DFQATT and CDR2 SNEGSKA (reference sequence). Trimming cost V 0 bases and J 2 bases; bases outside gene matches: 8. The CDR3 totals 16 residues. The CDR3 DNA follows: TGCAGTGCTAGAGATACGGCTAGCGGGGTAACCTACGAGCAGTACTTC. The encoded protein is CSARDTASGVTYEQYF.

This clonotype has more than one count but fewer than ten. This chain connects TRBV18 to TRBJ1-2; the D gene is possibly TRBD1 (5 bases). CDR1 KGHSH and CDR2 LQKENI come from the germline V gene. The CDR3 spans 14 residues. The V end lost 3 bases, the J end lost 3 bases, and 11 bases lay between the germline ends. CDR3 protein: CASSPSGTDYGYTF. The CDR3 DNA sequence: TGTGCCAGCTCACCCTCCGGGACGGACTATGGCTACACCTTC. Variable domain in full (rest from reference TRBV18 and TRBJ1-2): NAGVMQNPRHLVRRRGQEARLRCSPMKGHSHVYWYRQLPEEGLKFMVYLQKENIIDESGMPKERFSAEFPKEGPSILRIQQVVRGDSAAYFCASSPSGTDYGYTFGSGTRLTVV.

The chain carries TRBV4-3 and TRBJ2-1; TRBD2 matches 14 bases. The germline CDR1 and CDR2 sequences are LGHNA and YSLEER. This CDR3 has 16 residues. The junction had 8 bases not matched to a gene; V was cut back by 3 bases and J by 10 bases. The DNA for the CDR3 is TGCGCCAGCAGCCACTTGACTAGCGGGAGGGCCAAAGAGCAGTTCTTC. The encoded protein is CASSHLTSGRAKEQFF.

This sequence joins TRBV7-6 and TRBJ2-7; TRBD1 matches 9 bases. Trimming at V came to 5 bases and at J to 0 bases, leaving 8 bases not matched to a gene. There are 16 residues in the CDR3. Germline CDR1 is SGHVS and CDR2 is FNYEAQ. The CDR3 here is CASSSEGTGFSYEQYF. The CDR3, as DNA: TGTGCCAGCAGCAGCGAAGGGACAGGGTTCTCCTACGAGCAGTACTTC.

This chain joins TRBV4-2 and TRBJ2-6; 9 bases are shared with TRBD1. Germline lookup yields CDR1 LGHNA and CDR2 YNFKEQ. V trimming: 0 bases; J trimming: 4 bases; junction bases outside the gene matches: 7. This CDR3 spans 18 amino acids. The DNA for the CDR3 is TGTGCCAGCAGCCAAGATCCGGGACAGGGATCGGGGGCCAACGTCCTGACTTTC. Translating it yields CASSQDPGQGSGANVLTF.

This clonotype has only a few counts. The chain uses TRBV5-4 and TRBJ1-1; 7 nucleotides match TRBD1. This CDR3 region has 12 residues. Germline CDR1 and CDR2: SGHNT and YYREEE (reference sequence). The V and J ends lost 3 bases and 5 bases, in that order; junction bases with no gene match: 1. Here the CDR3 reads CASSSQGTEAFF. CDR3 sequence (DNA): TGTGCCAGCAGCTCACAGGGGACTGAAGCTTTCTTT.

The table lists this clonotype with a few counts. The V gene is TRBV12-3 or TRBV12-4, the J gene TRBJ2-1, with D maybe TRBD1 (5 bases). CDR3 length equals 12 residues. V was shortened by 6 bases and J by 5 bases, with 8 bases between the two germline ends. As DNA, the CDR3 is TGTGCCAGCAGGCTAGGGGACAATGAGCAGTTCTTC. It encodes CASRLGDNEQFF.

The V and J genes are TRBV6-2 or TRBV6-3 and TRBJ2-5, with TRBD1 matching 8 bases. Trimming removed 5 bases from V and 6 bases from J; junction bases left unmatched: 11. The CDR3 is 15 amino acids. Germline V lookup: CDR1 MNHEY, CDR2 SVGEGT. The CDR3 protein is CASSPLGQARKTQYF. The CDR3, as DNA: TGTGCCAGCAGTCCCTTGGGACAGGCGAGGAAGACCCAGTACTTC.

The V call is TRBV28, the J call TRBJ2-2, with 8 positions matching TRBD1. The CDR3 is 15 residues long. With V trimmed by 4 bases and J by 6 bases, 7 bases remained unmatched. Germline values: CDR1 MDHEN, CDR2 SYDVKM. The CDR3 loop is CASSYQDRGPGELFF. The CDR3 DNA follows: TGTGCCAGCAGTTACCAAGACAGGGGCCCCGGGGAGCTGTTTTTT.

This clonotype was counted a few times. The junction does not match germline at one end; this may be a read error. The chain couples TRBV3-1 to TRBJ1-2, with D possibly being TRBD1 (6 bases). This CDR3 is built from 13 residues. The germline CDR1 and CDR2 sequences are LGHDT and YNNKEL (reference sequence). The CDR3 DNA reads as TGTGCCAGCAGCCCGGGGACAAACTATGCCTACACCTTC. It encodes CASSPGTNYAYTF.

J is TRBJ1-2 and V is TRBV28; D uncertain. Trimming took off 8 bases at V and 3 bases at J, with 10 bases between the two ends. The CDR3 sequence is 12 residues long. The V gene's germline CDR1 is MDHEN and CDR2 SYDVKM. The CDR3 DNA reads TGTGCCAGCGGTACGATGTACTATGGCTACACCTTC. Residues: CASGTMYYGYTF.

This CDR3 reads CASSRSGSWAGELFF. The CDR3 region has the DNA TGTGCCAGCAGCCGTTCAGGGTCCTGGGCCGGGGAGCTGTTTTTT. V usage is TRBV7-2 and J usage is TRBJ2-2; possibly TRBD1 for D (5 bases). Between the trimmed V and J ends, which lost 5 bases and 6 bases, there was a span of 16 bases. The CDR3 has 15 amino acids. The germline CDR1 and CDR2 sequences are SGHTA and FQGNSA.

The V and J genes are TRBV27 and TRBJ2-5; TRBD2 might be the D (6 bases). Germline CDR1 reads MNHEY; CDR2 reads SMNVEV (reference sequence). This CDR3 comprises 16 residues. V shed 5 bases and J shed 4 bases, with 20 bases lying between them. CDR3 loop: CASSGLPGVTPETQYF. The DNA of the CDR3 is TGTGCCAGCAGTGGACTACCGGGAGTCACTCCAGAGACCCAGTACTTC.

A few counts support this clonotype. The chain carries TRBV20-1 and TRBJ1-5, with a weak D call TRBD1 (5 bases). The CDR3 is 16 residues long. Germline V lookup: CDR1 DFQATT, CDR2 SNEGSKA (reference sequence). V gave up 0 bases and J gave up 0 bases, with 12 bases separating them. The CDR3 DNA sequence: TGCAGTGCTAGAGATTCGGTCGGGGGTAGCAATCAGCCCCAGCATTTT. This translates into CSARDSVGGSNQPQHF.

This clonotype was observed at least ten times. The V gene is TRBV7-9, the J gene TRBJ2-7; possibly TRBD1 for D (6 bases). Trimming pared 5 bases from V and 2 bases from J, leaving 13 bases between. There are 14 residues in the CDR3. CDR1 is SEHNR, CDR2 FQNEAQ, per germline (reference sequence). CDR3 in amino acids: CASSPRTAPYEQYF. The CDR3 DNA follows: TGTGCCAGCAGCCCGCGGACAGCCCCCTACGAGCAGTACTTC.

This clonotype was counted many times. The chain uses TRBV10-3 and TRBJ2-5; D not certain. The V end lost 0 bases, the J end lost 5 bases, and 1 base lay between the germline ends. The V gene's germline CDR1 is ENHRY and CDR2 SYGVKD. This CDR3 contains 11 residues. The CDR3 DNA follows: TGTGCCATCAGTGAGTCCGAGACCCAGTACTTC. It translates to CAISESETQYF.

Ten or more counts support this clonotype. The chain uses TRBV28 and TRBJ1-6; 7 bases match TRBD1. Germline V gene lookup returns CDR1 MDHEN and CDR2 SYDVKM. There are 13 residues in the CDR3. Losses at the gene ends were 8 bases for V and 5 bases for J; bases not matched to a gene: 3. DNA of the CDR3: TGTGCCAGCTACGGGACAGATAATTCACCCCTCCACTTT. This codes for CASYGTDNSPLHF.

In this sample, this clonotype turned up many times. This chain connects TRBV6-2 or TRBV6-3 to TRBJ1-5, with 8 bases lining up with TRBD1. The CDR3 consists of 15 residues. Germline V gene lookup returns CDR1 MNHEY and CDR2 SVGEGT. Losses at the gene ends were 6 bases for V and 6 bases for J; bases not matched to a gene: 10. For the CDR3, the DNA is TGTGCCAGCAGCCCCGGGACAGGCGGGGTTCAGCCCCAGCATTTT. Encoded protein: CASSPGTGGVQPQHF.

This clonotype has only a few counts. The chain combines TRBV12-3 or TRBV12-4 with TRBJ2-3; no definite D call. The V gene lost 1 base and the J gene lost 0 bases, with 8 bases spanning the gap. The CDR3 runs 15 residues. The CDR3 reads CASSLGRISTDTQYF. DNA of the CDR3: TGTGCCAGCAGTTTAGGGCGAATTAGCACAGATACGCAGTATTTT.

This rearrangement joins TRBV29-1 to TRBJ2-2; D might be TRBD2 (6 bases). CDR1 and CDR2 (germline): SQVTM, ANQGSEA. The CDR3 length is 13 residues. Trimming left V 5 bases short and J 4 bases short, with 11 bases between. CDR3 bases: TGCAGCGTTCAGGCGGGGTTCACCGGGGAGCTGTTTTTT. Translating it yields CSVQAGFTGELFF.

The chain has TRBV2 and TRBJ2-1; the D gene is possibly TRBD2 (5 bases). The CDR3 sequence is 11 residues long. The V and J ends lost 8 bases and 6 bases respectively, with 8 bases between them. CDR1 is SNHLY and CDR2 is FYNNEI in the germline V gene. The CDR3 region has the DNA TGTGCCAGCGCCGGGATCAATGAGCAGTTCTTC. This encodes CASAGINEQFF.

This clonotype was observed a handful of times. The chain carries TRBV27 and TRBJ1-1, with D unresolved. The V gene's germline CDR1 is MNHEY and CDR2 SMNVEV (reference sequence). Trimming took off 5 bases at V and 0 bases at J, with 13 bases between the two ends. The CDR3 extends over 15 amino acids. CDR3 amino acids: CASSPRRQLNTEAFF. CDR3 bases: TGTGCCAGCAGTCCCCGCCGTCAATTGAACACTGAAGCTTTCTTT.

This rearrangement joins TRBV6-6 to TRBJ2-7, with 7 bases aligning to TRBD2. J lost 5 bases, V lost 6 bases, and 4 bases had no gene match. The CDR3 has 12 amino acids. Germline CDR1 MNHNY, CDR2 SVGAGI (reference sequence). The CDR3 sequence: CASSTRGDEQYF. The CDR3 coding sequence is TGTGCCAGCAGCACCCGGGGGGACGAGCAGTACTTC.

This clonotype was observed a handful of times. Here the CDR3 DNA reads TGCAGTGCTAGGGATTACGGGACATCCAGCGGAGAAAAACTGTTTTTT. This gives the protein CSARDYGTSSGEKLFF. V usage is TRBV20-1 and J usage is TRBJ1-4; a weak D match, TRBD1 (6 bases). The CDR3 totals 16 residues. CDR1 is DFQATT, CDR2 SNEGSKA, per germline (reference sequence). V was shortened by 3 bases and J by 8 bases, with 22 bases between the two germline ends.

In this sample, this clonotype turned up a few times. J is TRBJ2-3 and V is TRBV12-3 or TRBV12-4, with D tentatively TRBD1 or TRBD2 (5 bases each). This CDR3 spans 16 amino acids. V was shortened by 6 bases and J by 3 bases, with 19 bases between the two germline ends. CDR3 nucleotide sequence: TGTGCCAGCAGCTCCGGTCGGGGCAAGGGGACAGATACGCAGTATTTT. It specifies CASSSGRGKGTDTQYF.

This clonotype was seen ten or more times. The chain joins TRBV2 to TRBJ2-2; 8 bases are a match to TRBD2. The CDR3 runs to 16 residues. The V gene's germline CDR1 is SNHLY and CDR2 FYNNEI. The J segment lost 5 bases and the V segment lost 7 bases, leaving 12 bases of the junction unmatched. CDR3 residues: CASKAMAGGLTGELFF. In nucleotides, the CDR3 is TGTGCCAGCAAAGCTATGGCGGGAGGTTTAACCGGGGAGCTGTTTTTT. Complete variable domain (other parts from reference TRBV2 and TRBJ2-2): EPEVTQTPSHQVTQMGQEVILRCVPISNHLYFYWYRQILGQKVEFLVSFYNNEISEKSEIFDDQFSVERPDGSNFTLKIRSTKLEDSAMYFCASKAMAGGLTGELFFGEGSRLTVL.

The rearrangement uses TRBV6-2 or TRBV6-3 and TRBJ1-1; 11 bases fit TRBD1. Germline CDR1 MNHEY, CDR2 SVGEGT. J lost 1 base, V lost 5 bases, and 6 bases had no gene match. CDR3 length: 16 residues. This CDR3 is CASSLWTGGPNTEAFF. The CDR3 coding sequence is TGTGCCAGCAGTCTATGGACAGGGGGCCCGAACACTGAAGCTTTCTTT.

This clonotype has a count of ten or more. The rearrangement uses TRBV24-1 and TRBJ2-1, with D possibly being TRBD2 (6 bases). V was clipped by 4 bases and J by 4 bases, with 16 bases between them. The CDR3 contains 16 residues. Germline assignment: CDR1 KGHDR and CDR2 SFDVKD. CDR3: CATSERWGRTYNEQFF. CDR3 in DNA: TGTGCCACCAGTGAGAGGTGGGGGAGGACTTACAATGAGCAGTTCTTC.